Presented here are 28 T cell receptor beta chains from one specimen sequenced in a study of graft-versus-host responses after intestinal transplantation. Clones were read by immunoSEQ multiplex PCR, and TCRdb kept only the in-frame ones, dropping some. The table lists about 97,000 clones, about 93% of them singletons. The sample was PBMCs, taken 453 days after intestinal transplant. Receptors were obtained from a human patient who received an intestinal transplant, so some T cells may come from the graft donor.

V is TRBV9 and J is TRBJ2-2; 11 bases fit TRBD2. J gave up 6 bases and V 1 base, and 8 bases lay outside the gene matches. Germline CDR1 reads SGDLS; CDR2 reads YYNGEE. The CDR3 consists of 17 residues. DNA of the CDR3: TGTGCCAGCAGCGTATCCCTAGCGGGGGGTCTAGCCGGGGAGCTGTTTTTT. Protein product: CASSVSLAGGLAGELFF. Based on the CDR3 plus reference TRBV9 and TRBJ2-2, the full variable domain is DSGVTQTPKHLITATGQRVTLRCSPRSGDLSVYWYQQSLDQGLQFLIQYYNGEERAKGNILERFSAQQFPDLHSELNLSSLELGDSALYFCASSVSLAGGLAGELFFGEGSRLTVL.

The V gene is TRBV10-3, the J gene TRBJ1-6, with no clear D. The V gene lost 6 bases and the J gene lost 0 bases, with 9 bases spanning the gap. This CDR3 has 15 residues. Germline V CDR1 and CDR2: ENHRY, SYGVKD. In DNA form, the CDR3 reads TGTGCCATCAGGGCCGAGAGCTCCTATAATTCACCCCTCCACTTT. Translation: CAIRAESSYNSPLHF.

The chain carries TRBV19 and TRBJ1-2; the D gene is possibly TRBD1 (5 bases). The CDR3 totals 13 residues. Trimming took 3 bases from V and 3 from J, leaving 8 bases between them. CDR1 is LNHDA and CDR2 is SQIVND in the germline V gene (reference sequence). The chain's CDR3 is CASSIWGYYGYTF. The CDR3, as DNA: TGTGCCAGTAGTATTTGGGGGTACTATGGCTACACCTTC.

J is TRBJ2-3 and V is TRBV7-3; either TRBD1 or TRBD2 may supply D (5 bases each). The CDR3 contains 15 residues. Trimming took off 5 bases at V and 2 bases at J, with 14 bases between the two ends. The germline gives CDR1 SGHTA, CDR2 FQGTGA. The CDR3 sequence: CASSLRGVITDTQYF. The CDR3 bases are TGTGCCAGCAGCCTACGGGGCGTTATCACAGATACGCAGTATTTT.

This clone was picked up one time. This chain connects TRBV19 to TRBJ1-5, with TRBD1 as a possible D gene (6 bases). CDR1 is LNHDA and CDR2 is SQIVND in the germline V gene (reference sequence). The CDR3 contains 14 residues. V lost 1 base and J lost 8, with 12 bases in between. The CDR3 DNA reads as TGTGCCAGTAGTATAGGGGCAGGGGACAAGCCCCAGCATTTT. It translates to CASSIGAGDKPQHF.

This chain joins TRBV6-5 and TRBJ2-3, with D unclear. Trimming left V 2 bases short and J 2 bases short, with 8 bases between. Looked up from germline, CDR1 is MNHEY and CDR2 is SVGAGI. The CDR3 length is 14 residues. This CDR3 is CASSYGLNTDTQYF. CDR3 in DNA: TGTGCCAGCAGTTACGGGCTGAACACAGATACGCAGTATTTT.

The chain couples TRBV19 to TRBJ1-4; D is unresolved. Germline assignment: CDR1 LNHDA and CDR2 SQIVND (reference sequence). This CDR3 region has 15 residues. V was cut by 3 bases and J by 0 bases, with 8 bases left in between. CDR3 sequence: CASSIGWSTNEKLFF. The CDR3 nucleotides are TGTGCCAGTAGTATTGGCTGGTCAACTAATGAAAAACTGTTTTTT.

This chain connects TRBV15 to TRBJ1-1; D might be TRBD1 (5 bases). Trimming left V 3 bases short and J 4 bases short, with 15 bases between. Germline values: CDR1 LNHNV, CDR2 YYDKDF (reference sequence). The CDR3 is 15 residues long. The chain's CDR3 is CATSRRTAGATEAFF. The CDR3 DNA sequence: TGTGCCACCAGCAGGAGGACGGCTGGGGCCACTGAAGCTTTCTTT.

DNA of the CDR3: TGTGCCAGCAGCTTTGCGGGGATGAACACCGGGGAGCTGTTTTTT. Its protein product is CASSFAGMNTGELFF. The genes are TRBV7-3 and TRBJ2-2, with D tentatively TRBD2 (6 bases). This CDR3 has 15 residues. Germline CDR1 reads SGHTA; CDR2 reads FQGTGA. V was pared by 3 bases and J by 1 base, with 9 bases between.

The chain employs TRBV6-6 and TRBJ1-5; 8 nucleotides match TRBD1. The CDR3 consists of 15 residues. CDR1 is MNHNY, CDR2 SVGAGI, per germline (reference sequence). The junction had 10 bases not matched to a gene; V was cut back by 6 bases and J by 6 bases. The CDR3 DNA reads TGTGCCAGCAGCCAACCACAGGGGGGAGGTCAGCCCCAGCATTTT. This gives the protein CASSQPQGGGQPQHF.

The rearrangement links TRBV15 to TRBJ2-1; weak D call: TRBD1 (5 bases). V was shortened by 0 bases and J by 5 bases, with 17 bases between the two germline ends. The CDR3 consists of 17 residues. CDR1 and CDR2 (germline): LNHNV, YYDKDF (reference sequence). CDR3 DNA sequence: TGTGCCACCAGCAGAGAGGGCCAGGGCCACTGGAACAATGAGCAGTTCTTC. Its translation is CATSREGQGHWNNEQFF.

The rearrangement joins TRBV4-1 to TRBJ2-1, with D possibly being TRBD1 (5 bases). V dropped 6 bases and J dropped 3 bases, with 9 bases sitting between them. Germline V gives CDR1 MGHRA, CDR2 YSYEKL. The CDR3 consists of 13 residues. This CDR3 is CASRRGNYNEQFF. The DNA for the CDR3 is TGCGCCAGCAGAAGGGGTAACTACAATGAGCAGTTCTTC.

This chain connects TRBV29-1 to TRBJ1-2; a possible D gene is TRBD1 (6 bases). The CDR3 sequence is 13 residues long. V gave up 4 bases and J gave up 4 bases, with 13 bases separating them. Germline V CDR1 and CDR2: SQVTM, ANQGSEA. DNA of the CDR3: TGCAGCGTTGCCCCCACAGGGATCTATGGCTACACCTTC. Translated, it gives CSVAPTGIYGYTF.

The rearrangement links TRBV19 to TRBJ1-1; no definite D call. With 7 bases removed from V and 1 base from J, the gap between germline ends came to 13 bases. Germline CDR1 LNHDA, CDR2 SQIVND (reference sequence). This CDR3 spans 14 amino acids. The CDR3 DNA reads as TGTGCCAGTACCGACCCGTGGGGGAACACTGAAGCTTTCTTT. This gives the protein CASTDPWGNTEAFF.

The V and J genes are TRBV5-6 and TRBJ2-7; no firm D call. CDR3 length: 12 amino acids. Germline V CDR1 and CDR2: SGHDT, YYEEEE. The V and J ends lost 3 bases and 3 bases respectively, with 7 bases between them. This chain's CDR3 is CASSSDIYEQYF. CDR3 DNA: TGTGCCAGCAGCTCAGATATCTACGAGCAGTACTTC.

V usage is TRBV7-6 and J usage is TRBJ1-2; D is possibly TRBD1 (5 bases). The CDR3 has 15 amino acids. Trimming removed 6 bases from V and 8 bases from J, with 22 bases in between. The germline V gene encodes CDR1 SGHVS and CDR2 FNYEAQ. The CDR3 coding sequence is TGTGCCAGCAGGACCCCCCCCTCGGGGGGTGGGGGCTACACCTTC. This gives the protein CASRTPPSGGGGYTF.

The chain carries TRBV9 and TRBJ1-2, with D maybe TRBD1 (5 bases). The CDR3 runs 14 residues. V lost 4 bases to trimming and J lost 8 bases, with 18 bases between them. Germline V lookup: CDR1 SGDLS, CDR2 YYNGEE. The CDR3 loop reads CASSSSTGRRGYTF. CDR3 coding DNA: TGTGCCAGCAGCTCGTCAACAGGTAGGCGAGGCTACACCTTC. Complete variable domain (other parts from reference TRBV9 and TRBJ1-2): DSGVTQTPKHLITATGQRVTLRCSPRSGDLSVYWYQQSLDQGLQFLIQYYNGEERAKGNILERFSAQQFPDLHSELNLSSLELGDSALYFCASSSSTGRRGYTFGSGTRLTVV.

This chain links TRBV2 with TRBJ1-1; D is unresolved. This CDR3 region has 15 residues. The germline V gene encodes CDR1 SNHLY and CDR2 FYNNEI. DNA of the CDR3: TGTGCATCCCCAGGAAGGAAAGGAGCGAACACTGAAGCTTTCTTT. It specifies CASPGRKGANTEAFF.

For the CDR3, the DNA is TGTGCCAGCAGCCGTGGTGGTAATGAAAAACTGTTTTTT. Translation: CASSRGGNEKLFF. This chain links TRBV16 with TRBJ1-4; no clear D gene. The length of the CDR3 is 13 residues. Germline CDR1 and CDR2: KGHSY and FQNENV. With 4 bases removed from V and 4 bases from J, the gap between germline ends came to 7 bases. The whole variable domain, filled in from reference TRBV16 and TRBJ1-4, reads GEEVAQTPKHLVRGEGQKAKLYCAPIKGHSYVFWYQQVLKNEFKFLISFQNENVFDETGMPKERFSAKCLPNSPCSLEIQATKLEDSAVYFCASSRGGNEKLFFGSGTQLSVL.

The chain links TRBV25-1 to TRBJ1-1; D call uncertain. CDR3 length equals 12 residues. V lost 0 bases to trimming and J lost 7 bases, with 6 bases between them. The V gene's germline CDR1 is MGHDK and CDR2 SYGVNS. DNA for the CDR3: TGTGCCAGCAGTGAATATTTCGGTGAAGCTTTCTTT. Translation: CASSEYFGEAFF.

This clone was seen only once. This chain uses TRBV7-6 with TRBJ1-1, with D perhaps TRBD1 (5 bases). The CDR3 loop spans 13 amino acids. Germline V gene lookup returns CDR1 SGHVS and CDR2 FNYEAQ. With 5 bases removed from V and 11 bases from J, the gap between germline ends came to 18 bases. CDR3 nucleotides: TGTGCCAGCAGCCCCACATTGACAGCGGACGCTTTCTTT. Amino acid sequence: CASSPTLTADAFF.

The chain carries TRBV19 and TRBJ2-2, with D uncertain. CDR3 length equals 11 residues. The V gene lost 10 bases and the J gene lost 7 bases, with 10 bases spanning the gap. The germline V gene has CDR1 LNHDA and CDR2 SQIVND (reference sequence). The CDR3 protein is CATNWGGELFF. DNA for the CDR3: TGTGCCACCAATTGGGGCGGGGAGCTGTTTTTT. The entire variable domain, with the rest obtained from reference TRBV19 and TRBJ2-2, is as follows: DGGITQSPKYLFRKEGQNVTLSCEQNLNHDAMYWYRQDPGQGLRLIYYSQIVNDFQKGDIAEGYSVSREKKESFPLTVTSAQKNPTAFYLCATNWGGELFFGEGSRLTVL.

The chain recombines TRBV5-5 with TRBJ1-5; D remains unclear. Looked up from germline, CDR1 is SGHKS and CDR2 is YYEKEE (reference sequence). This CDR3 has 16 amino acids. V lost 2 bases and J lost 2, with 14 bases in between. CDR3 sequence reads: CASSFFIHEGNQPQHF. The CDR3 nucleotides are TGTGCCAGCAGCTTCTTCATTCACGAGGGCAATCAGCCCCAGCATTTT.

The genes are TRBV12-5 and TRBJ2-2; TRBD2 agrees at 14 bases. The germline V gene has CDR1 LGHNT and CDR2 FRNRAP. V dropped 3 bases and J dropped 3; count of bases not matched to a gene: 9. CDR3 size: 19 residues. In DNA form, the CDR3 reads TGTGCTAGTGGTTTCATCGGGACTAGCGGGGGCGGGGACACCGGGGAGCTGTTTTTT. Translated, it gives CASGFIGTSGGGDTGELFF.

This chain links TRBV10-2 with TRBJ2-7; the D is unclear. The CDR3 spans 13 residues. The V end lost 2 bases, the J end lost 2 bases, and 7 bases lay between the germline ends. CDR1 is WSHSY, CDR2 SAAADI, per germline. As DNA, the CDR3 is TGCGCCAGCAGTGAGGGGTCAACCTACGAGCAGTACTTC. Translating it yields CASSEGSTYEQYF.

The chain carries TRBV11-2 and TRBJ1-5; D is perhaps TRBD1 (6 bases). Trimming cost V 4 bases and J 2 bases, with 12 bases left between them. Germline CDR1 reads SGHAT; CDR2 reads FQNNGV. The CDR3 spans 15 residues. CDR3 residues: CASSSGGPGNQPQHF. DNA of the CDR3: TGTGCCAGCAGCTCTGGGGGGCCGGGCAATCAGCCCCAGCATTTT.

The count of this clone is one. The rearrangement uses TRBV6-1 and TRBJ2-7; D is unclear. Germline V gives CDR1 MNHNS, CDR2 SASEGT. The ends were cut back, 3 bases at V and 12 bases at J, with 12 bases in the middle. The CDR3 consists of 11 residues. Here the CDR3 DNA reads TGTGCCAGCAGTGAGCCCCCAGTGTGGTACTTC. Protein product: CASSEPPVWYF.

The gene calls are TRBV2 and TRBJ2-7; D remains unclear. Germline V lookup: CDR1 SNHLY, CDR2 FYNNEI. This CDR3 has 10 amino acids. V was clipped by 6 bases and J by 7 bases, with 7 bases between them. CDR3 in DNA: TGTGCCAGCAGCGTGATGGAGCAGTACTTC. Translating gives CASSVMEQYF.